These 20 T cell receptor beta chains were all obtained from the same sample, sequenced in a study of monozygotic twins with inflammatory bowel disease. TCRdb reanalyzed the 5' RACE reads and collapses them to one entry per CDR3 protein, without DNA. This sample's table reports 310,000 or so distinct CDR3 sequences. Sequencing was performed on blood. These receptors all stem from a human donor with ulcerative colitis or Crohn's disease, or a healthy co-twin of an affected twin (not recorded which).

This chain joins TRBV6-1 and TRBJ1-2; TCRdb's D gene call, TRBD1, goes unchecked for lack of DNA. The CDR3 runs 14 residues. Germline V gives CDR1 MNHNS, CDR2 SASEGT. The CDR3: CATRRGQGVYGYTF.

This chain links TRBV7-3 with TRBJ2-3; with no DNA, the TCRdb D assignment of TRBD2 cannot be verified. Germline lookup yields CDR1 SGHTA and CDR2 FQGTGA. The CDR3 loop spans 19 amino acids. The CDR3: CASSRDGGRASGSTDTQYF.

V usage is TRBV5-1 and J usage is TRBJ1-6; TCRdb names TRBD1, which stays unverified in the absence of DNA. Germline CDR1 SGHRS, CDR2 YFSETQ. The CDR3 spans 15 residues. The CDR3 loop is CASRVSGQGFSPLHF.

The CDR3 is CSAQDRGPIDYEQYF. This chain joins TRBV20-1 and TRBJ2-7; checking the TCRdb D call of TRBD1 is not possible without DNA. Germline V gene data show CDR1 as DFQATT and CDR2 as SNEGSKA (reference sequence). The CDR3 is made up of 15 amino acids.

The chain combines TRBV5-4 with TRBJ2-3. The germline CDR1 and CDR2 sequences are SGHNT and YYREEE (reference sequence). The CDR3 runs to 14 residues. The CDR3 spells CASSLSPDTDTQYF.

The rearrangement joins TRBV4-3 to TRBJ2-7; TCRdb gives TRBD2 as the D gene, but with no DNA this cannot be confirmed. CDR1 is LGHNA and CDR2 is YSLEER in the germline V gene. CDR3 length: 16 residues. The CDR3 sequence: CASSLHFVSAAGEQYF.

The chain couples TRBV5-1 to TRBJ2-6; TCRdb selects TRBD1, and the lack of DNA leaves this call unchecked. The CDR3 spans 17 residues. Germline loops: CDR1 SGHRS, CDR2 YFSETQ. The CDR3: CASSLTPGTVGANVLTF.

The CDR3 sequence: CASSSRGQGASVAKNIQYF. The chain is built from TRBV7-8 and TRBJ2-4; TCRdb's D gene call, TRBD1, goes unchecked for lack of DNA. The germline V gene encodes CDR1 SGHVS and CDR2 FQNEAQ. The CDR3 loop spans 19 amino acids.

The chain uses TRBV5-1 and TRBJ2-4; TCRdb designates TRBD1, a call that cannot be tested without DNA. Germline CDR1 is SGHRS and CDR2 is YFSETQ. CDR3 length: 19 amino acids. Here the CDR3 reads CASSSMSGGADIAKNIQYF. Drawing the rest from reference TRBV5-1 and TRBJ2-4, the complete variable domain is KAGVTQTPRYLIKTRGQQVTLSCSPISGHRSVSWYQQTPGQGLQFLFEYFSETQRNKGNFPGRFSGRQFSNSRSEMNVSTLELGDSALYLCASSSMSGGADIAKNIQYFGAGTRLSVL.

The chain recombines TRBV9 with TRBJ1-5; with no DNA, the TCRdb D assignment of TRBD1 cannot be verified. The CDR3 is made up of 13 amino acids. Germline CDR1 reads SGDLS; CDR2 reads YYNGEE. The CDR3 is CASSGTGNQPQHF.

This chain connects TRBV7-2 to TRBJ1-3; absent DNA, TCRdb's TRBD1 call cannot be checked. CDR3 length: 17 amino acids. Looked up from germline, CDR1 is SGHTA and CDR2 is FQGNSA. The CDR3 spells CASSPPAPRWRGNTIYF. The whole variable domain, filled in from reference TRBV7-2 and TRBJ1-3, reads GAGVSQSPSNKVTEKGKDVELRCDPISGHTALYWYRQSLGQGLEFLIYFQGNSAPDKSGLPSDRFSAERTGGSVSTLTIQRTQQEDSAVYLCASSPPAPRWRGNTIYFGEGSWLTVV.

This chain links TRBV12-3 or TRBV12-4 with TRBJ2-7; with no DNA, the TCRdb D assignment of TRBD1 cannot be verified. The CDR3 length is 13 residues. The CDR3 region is CASNPGHLYEQYF.

Here the CDR3 reads CASSLKGPSYEQYF. The chain has TRBV28 and TRBJ2-7. Germline loops: CDR1 MDHEN, CDR2 SYDVKM. The CDR3 is 14 residues long. The full variable domain, rest sourced from reference TRBV28 and TRBJ2-7, is DVKVTQSSRYLVKRTGEKVFLECVQDMDHENMFWYRQDPGLGLRLIYFSYDVKMKEKGDIPEGYSVSREKKERFSLILESASTNQTSMYLCASSLKGPSYEQYFGPGTRLTVT.

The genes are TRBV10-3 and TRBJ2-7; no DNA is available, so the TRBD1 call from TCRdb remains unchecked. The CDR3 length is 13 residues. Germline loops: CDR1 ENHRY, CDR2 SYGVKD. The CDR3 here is CAIMGQGVGEQYF.

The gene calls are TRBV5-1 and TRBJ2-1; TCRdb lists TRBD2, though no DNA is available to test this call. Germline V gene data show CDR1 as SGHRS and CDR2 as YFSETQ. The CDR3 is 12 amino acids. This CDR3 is CASSLEVHQQFF.

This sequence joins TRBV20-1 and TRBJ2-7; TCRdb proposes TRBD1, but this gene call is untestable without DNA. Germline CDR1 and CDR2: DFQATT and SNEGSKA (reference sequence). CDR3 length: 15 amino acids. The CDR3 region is CSAFPLAGSSYEQYF.

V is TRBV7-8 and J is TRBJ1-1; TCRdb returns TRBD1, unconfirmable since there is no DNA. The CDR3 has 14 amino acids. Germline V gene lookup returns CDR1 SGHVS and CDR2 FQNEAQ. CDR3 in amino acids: CASSNRRDRVEAFF.

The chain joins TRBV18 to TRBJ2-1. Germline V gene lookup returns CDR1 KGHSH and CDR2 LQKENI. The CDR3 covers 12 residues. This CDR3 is CASSASGNEQFF.

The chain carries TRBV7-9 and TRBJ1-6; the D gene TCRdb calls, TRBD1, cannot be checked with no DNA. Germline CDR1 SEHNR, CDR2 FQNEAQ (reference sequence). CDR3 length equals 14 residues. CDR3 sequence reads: CASSLRDTYSPLHF.

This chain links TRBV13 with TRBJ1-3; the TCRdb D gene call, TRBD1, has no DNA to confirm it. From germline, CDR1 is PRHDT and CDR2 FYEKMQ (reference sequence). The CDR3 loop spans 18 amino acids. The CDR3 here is CASRIYRDLPSTGNTIYF.